This T cell receptor (beta chain) was recovered during a study of control samples from healthy donors and cancer patients. Sequenced by immunoSEQ multiplex PCR; TCRdb stores in-frame clones only, minus some. Among fewer than 200,000 clones listed, around 93% were seen once. The germline V gene has CDR1 MNHEY and CDR2 SVGEGT. V was clipped by 5 bases and J by 1 base, with 8 bases between them. The CDR3 runs to 13 residues. The sequence was obtained from a woman aged 55-69 years in good health. Material for sequencing was blood. The chain uses TRBV6-2 or TRBV6-3 and TRBJ1-2, with D possibly being TRBD1 (5 bases). The CDR3 loop reads CASSKDSNYGYTF. The CDR3 nucleotides are TGTGCCAGCAGTAAAGACAGTAACTATGGCTACACCTTC.